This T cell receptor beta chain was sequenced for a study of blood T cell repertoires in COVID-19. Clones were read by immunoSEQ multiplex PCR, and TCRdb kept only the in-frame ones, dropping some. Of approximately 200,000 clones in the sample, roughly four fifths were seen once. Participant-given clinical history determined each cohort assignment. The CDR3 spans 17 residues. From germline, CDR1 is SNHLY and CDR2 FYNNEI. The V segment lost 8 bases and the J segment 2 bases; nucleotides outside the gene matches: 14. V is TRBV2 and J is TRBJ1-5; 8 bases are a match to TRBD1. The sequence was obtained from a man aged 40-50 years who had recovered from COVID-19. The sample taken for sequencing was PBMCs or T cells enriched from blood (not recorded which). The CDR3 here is CASGQTQGARGNQPQHF. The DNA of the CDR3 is TGTGCCAGCGGACAGACCCAGGGGGCGCGGGGCAATCAGCCCCAGCATTTT.